Shown below are 10 T cell receptor beta chains from a single sample sequenced in a study of CD8 T cells in ankylosing spondylitis. A single record per CDR3 protein comes from TCRdb applying MiXCR to the 5' RACE reads. This table has fewer than 200,000 distinct CDR3 sequences, over 15% appearing once. The specimen was blood, either unsorted or a sorted T cell fraction (not recorded which). The origin of the receptors is a male donor under 35 with ankylosing spondylitis or in good health (not recorded which).

This clonotype was observed many times. The CDR3 here is CASSQVRSGQGYNEQFF. The CDR3 nucleotides are TGCGCCAGCAGCCAAGTTCGGTCGGGACAGGGTTACAATGAGCAGTTCTTC. This chain connects TRBV4-1 to TRBJ2-1, with TRBD1 matching over 9 bases. Germline V CDR1 and CDR2: MGHRA, YSYEKL. V gave up 1 base and J gave up 4 bases; unmatched junction bases: 8. The CDR3 extends over 17 amino acids.

This clonotype was counted once. The CDR3 DNA is TGTGCCAGCAGTTTATGGGTCGGTTCTGGGGCCAACGTCCTGACTTTC. As protein: CASSLWVGSGANVLTF. V usage is TRBV27 and J usage is TRBJ2-6, with D unresolved. V was pared by 1 base and J by 1 base, with 8 bases between. The germline gives CDR1 MNHEY, CDR2 SMNVEV (reference sequence). This CDR3 region has 16 residues.

V and J are TRBV6-1 and TRBJ2-5, with 12 positions matching TRBD2. Germline V lookup: CDR1 MNHNS, CDR2 SASEGT. CDR3 length: 15 residues. V lost 5 bases to trimming and J lost 3 bases; unmatched junction nucleotides: 4. CDR3 protein: CASSTRLAGEETQYF. CDR3 bases: TGTGCCAGCAGTACCCGACTAGCGGGGGAAGAGACCCAGTACTTC.

The chain has TRBV18 and TRBJ1-4; TRBD1 aligns across 8 bases. V shed 2 bases and J 6 bases; nucleotides not matched to a gene: 8. Germline CDR1 reads KGHSH; CDR2 reads LQKENI. This CDR3 is built from 16 residues. Here the CDR3 reads CASSPIGGTGHEKLFF. CDR3 bases: TGTGCCAGCTCACCAATAGGAGGGACAGGACATGAAAAACTGTTTTTT. Based on the CDR3 plus reference TRBV18 and TRBJ1-4, the full variable domain is NAGVMQNPRHLVRRRGQEARLRCSPMKGHSHVYWYRQLPEEGLKFMVYLQKENIIDESGMPKERFSAEFPKEGPSILRIQQVVRGDSAAYFCASSPIGGTGHEKLFFGSGTQLSVL.

This clonotype was counted many times. The chain combines TRBV14 with TRBJ1-3; D is perhaps TRBD1 (5 bases). The CDR3 consists of 15 residues. CDR1 SGHDN and CDR2 FVKESK come from the germline V gene. Trimming pared 4 bases from V and 4 bases from J, leaving 14 bases between. The CDR3: CASSPIWDGGNTIYF. The CDR3 nucleotides read TGTGCCAGCAGCCCGATCTGGGACGGCGGAAACACCATATATTTT.

This clonotype was picked up many times. The J gene is TRBJ1-5, the V gene TRBV5-1, with 9 bases lining up with TRBD1. Germline V gene sequence: CDR1 SGHRS, CDR2 YFSETQ. This CDR3 is 14 amino acids long. With 4 bases clipped from V and 8 bases from J, the junction kept 7 bases outside the gene matches. CDR3 DNA sequence: TGCGCCAGCAGCCCACACAGGGGGCGGGAGCCCCAGCATTTT. This translates into CASSPHRGREPQHF.

This clonotype was counted ten times or more. This rearrangement joins TRBV18 to TRBJ2-7; 8 nucleotides match TRBD2. The length of the CDR3 is 18 residues. After removal of 1 base from V and 3 bases from J, the junction contained 14 bases not matched to a gene. Germline V CDR1 and CDR2: KGHSH, LQKENI. The DNA for the CDR3 is TGTGCCAGCTCACCACTCCCGGCGGGAGGTAAGGGGCACTACGAGCAGTACGTC. Translating gives CASSPLPAGGKGHYEQYV.

This clonotype was picked up many times. The rearrangement joins TRBV3-1 to TRBJ2-7, with D maybe TRBD2 (5 bases). Trimming left V 1 base short and J 6 bases short, with 13 bases between. Germline lookup yields CDR1 LGHDT and CDR2 YNNKEL (reference sequence). The CDR3 runs 14 residues. The CDR3 reads CASSQGRTSGEQYF. The CDR3 bases are TGTGCCAGCAGCCAAGGGAGAACTAGTGGCGAGCAGTACTTC.

In this sample, this clonotype turned up many times. This CDR3 reads CASSPDNQPQHF. Written as DNA, the CDR3 is TGTGCCAGCAGCCCAGACAATCAGCCCCAGCATTTT. This chain joins TRBV12-3 or TRBV12-4 and TRBJ1-5; no firm D call. The CDR3 length is 12 residues. V shed 6 bases and J shed 3 bases, with 6 bases lying between them.

This clonotype was observed many times. The chain carries TRBV28 and TRBJ2-7, with D possibly being TRBD1 (6 bases). The V end was cut by 6 bases, the J end by 2 bases, with 17 bases between. Germline assignment: CDR1 MDHEN and CDR2 SYDVKM. The length of the CDR3 is 15 residues. The CDR3 nucleotides read TGTGCCAGCAGCCCGAACAGGGTGGTCGCCTACGAGCAGTACTTC. This codes for CASSPNRVVAYEQYF.